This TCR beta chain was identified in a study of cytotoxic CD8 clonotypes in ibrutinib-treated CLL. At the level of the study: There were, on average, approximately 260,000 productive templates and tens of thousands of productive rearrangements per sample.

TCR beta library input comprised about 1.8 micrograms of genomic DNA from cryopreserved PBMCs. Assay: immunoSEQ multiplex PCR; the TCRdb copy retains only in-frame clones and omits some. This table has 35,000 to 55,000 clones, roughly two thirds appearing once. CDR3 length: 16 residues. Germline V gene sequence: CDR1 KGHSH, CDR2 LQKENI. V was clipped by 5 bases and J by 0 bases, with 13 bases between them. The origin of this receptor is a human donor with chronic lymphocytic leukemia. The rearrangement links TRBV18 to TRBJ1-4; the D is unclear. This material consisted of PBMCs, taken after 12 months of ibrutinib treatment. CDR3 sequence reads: CASSSYGPATNEKLFF. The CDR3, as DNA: TGTGCCAGCTCATCATATGGGCCCGCAACTAATGAAAAACTGTTTTTT.